What follows are 22 T cell receptor beta chains derived from one specimen sequenced in a study of patients and donors after allogeneic stem cell transplantation. One entry per CDR3 protein, called by TCRdb with MiXCR from the RT-PCR reads. The repertoire holds 90,000 to 130,000 distinct CDR3 sequences, with roughly 35% as singletons. Sample: blood, either unsorted or a sorted T cell fraction (not recorded which). The source is a human donor who was either an allogeneic HSCT recipient or a stem cell or donor lymphocyte infusion donor (not recorded which). It is not recorded whose cells these are; they may come from a transplant donor.

This clonotype was seen a handful of times. The chain couples TRBV6-2 or TRBV6-3 to TRBJ2-7; TRBD1 is a possible D gene (6 bases). The CDR3 runs to 15 residues. Trimming left V 2 bases short and J 1 base short, with 12 bases between. The germline V gene has CDR1 MNHEY and CDR2 SVGEGT. CDR3 nucleotides: TGTGCCAGCAGTTACAGGGCGACAGGATCCTACGAGCAGTACTTC. It encodes CASSYRATGSYEQYF.

The rearrangement joins TRBV7-2 to TRBJ2-5; 7 bases are a match to TRBD2. This CDR3 has 16 residues. Per germline, CDR1 SGHTA and CDR2 FQGNSA. The V gene end was trimmed by 5 bases and the J gene end by 4 bases; junction bases not matched to a gene: 13. The CDR3 DNA reads TGTGCCAGCAGCCTGAGTCGCGGGAGCTCGAGAGAGACCCAGTACTTC. Amino acid sequence: CASSLSRGSSRETQYF.

The chain combines TRBV6-2 or TRBV6-3 with TRBJ2-2, with D possibly being TRBD1 (6 bases). CDR3 length: 15 amino acids. CDR1 MNHEY and CDR2 SVGEGT come from the germline V gene. Trimming shortened V by 6 bases and J by 5 bases, and 16 bases separated the two germline ends. The CDR3 spells CASRSRQGGTGELFF. CDR3 coding DNA: TGTGCCAGCAGATCCCGACAAGGGGGAACCGGGGAGCTGTTTTTT.

This chain uses TRBV27 with TRBJ2-5, with D perhaps TRBD1 or TRBD2 (6 bases each). Trimming took 6 bases from V and 3 from J, leaving 17 bases between them. CDR3 size: 15 residues. The V gene's germline CDR1 is MNHEY and CDR2 SMNVEV (reference sequence). The CDR3 sequence is CASRKAGGGKETQYF. The CDR3 region has the DNA TGTGCCAGCAGAAAGGCCGGGGGCGGGAAAGAGACCCAGTACTTC.

This clonotype was recorded a few times. The chain recombines TRBV10-3 with TRBJ2-7, with TRBD1 identical over 7 bases. The V gene end was trimmed by 10 bases and the J gene end by 5 bases; junction bases not matched to a gene: 14. This CDR3 comprises 14 residues. Germline V gene lookup returns CDR1 ENHRY and CDR2 SYGVKD. The CDR3 region is CATRTGTDTNEQYF. CDR3 coding DNA: TGTGCCACCAGGACCGGGACAGACACCAACGAGCAGTACTTC.

This clonotype has a handful of counts. As DNA, the CDR3 is TGTGCCAGCACCATCTACGTCAGGGGGGAGCTGTTTTTT. Its translation is CASTIYVRGELFF. The chain uses TRBV12-3 or TRBV12-4 and TRBJ2-2; D is uncertain. The CDR3 is made up of 13 amino acids. V was clipped by 7 bases and J by 8 bases, with 14 bases between them.

The chain couples TRBV20-1 to TRBJ2-1; TRBD2 might be the D (6 bases). Trimming shortened V by 2 bases and J by 7 bases, and 12 bases separated the two germline ends. The CDR3 loop spans 13 amino acids. Germline values: CDR1 DFQATT, CDR2 SNEGSKA (reference sequence). The CDR3 DNA reads TGCAGTGCTAGACGGGAGTTTCGGAATGAGCAGTTCTTC. Residues: CSARREFRNEQFF.

The chain uses TRBV12-3 or TRBV12-4 and TRBJ1-3; D call uncertain. The CDR3 has 14 amino acids. V dropped 5 bases and J dropped 0 bases, with 8 bases sitting between them. CDR3 DNA sequence: TGTGCCAGCAGTCTAACACCCTCTGGAAACACCATATATTTT. Its protein product is CASSLTPSGNTIYF.

The chain is built from TRBV6-5 and TRBJ1-5, with 8 nucleotides matching TRBD1. CDR1 is MNHEY and CDR2 is SVGAGI in the germline V gene. This CDR3 is built from 15 residues. Germline trimming cut 0 bases from V and 4 bases from J; bases unmatched to any gene: 2. DNA of the CDR3: TGTGCCAGCAGTTACTCGAACAGGGGGAATCAGCCCCAGCATTTT. Amino acids: CASSYSNRGNQPQHF.

This clonotype was picked up a small number of times. This chain uses TRBV12-3 or TRBV12-4 with TRBJ1-3; D not resolved. The CDR3 totals 15 residues. V shed 1 base and J shed 0 bases, with 7 bases lying between them. The CDR3 nucleotides are TGTGCCAGCAGTTTAGGTGCAGCCTCTGGAAACACCATATATTTT. It yields the protein CASSLGAASGNTIYF.

The V gene is TRBV3-1, the J gene TRBJ1-6; the D is unclear. The CDR3 is made up of 17 amino acids. Trimming shortened V by 4 bases and J by 5 bases, and 18 bases separated the two germline ends. The V gene's germline CDR1 is LGHDT and CDR2 YNNKEL (reference sequence). CDR3 bases: TGTGCCAGCAGCCCCCTTCGGGGAGGTTGGAATAATTCACCCCTCCACTTT. It specifies CASSPLRGGWNNSPLHF.

This clonotype was detected only once. The CDR3 region has the DNA TGCAGTGCTAGTGTTTTGTTCATTTCCTACAATGAGCAGTTCTTC. Its translation: CSASVLFISYNEQFF. The chain uses TRBV20-1 and TRBJ2-1; unclear D gene. CDR1 DFQATT and CDR2 SNEGSKA come from the germline V gene (reference sequence). The CDR3 runs to 15 residues. V was shortened by 3 bases and J by 1 base, with 13 bases between the two germline ends.

This clonotype was picked up a small number of times. This chain uses TRBV29-1 with TRBJ1-2; no firm D call. V lost 1 base to trimming and J lost 4 bases, with 1 base between them. Germline V gene sequence: CDR1 SQVTM, CDR2 ANQGSEA. CDR3 size: 10 residues. This chain's CDR3 is CSVEGYGYTF. The CDR3 DNA follows: TGCAGCGTTGAAGGCTATGGCTACACCTTC.

V and J are TRBV3-1 and TRBJ1-6; D is undetermined. Trimming removed 3 bases at V and 7 bases at J, with 7 bases between. CDR3 length equals 13 residues. Per germline, CDR1 LGHDT and CDR2 YNNKEL (reference sequence). CDR3 coding DNA: TGTGCCAGCAGCCAGCTTATGAATTCACCCCTCCACTTT. Protein sequence: CASSQLMNSPLHF. The full variable domain, completed using reference TRBV3-1 and TRBJ1-6, is DTAVSQTPKYLVTQMGNDKSIKCEQNLGHDTMYWYKQDSKKFLKIMFSYNNKELIINETVPNRFSPKSPDKAHLNLHINSLELGDSAVYFCASSQLMNSPLHFGNGTRLTVT.

J is TRBJ1-5 and V is TRBV12-5; 9 nucleotides match TRBD1. The ends lost 6 bases at V and 1 base at J; junction bases unmatched: 7. The CDR3 length is 16 residues. Per germline, CDR1 LGHNT and CDR2 FRNRAP. This CDR3 reads CASGKTGTGSNQPQHF. CDR3 coding DNA: TGTGCTAGTGGCAAGACCGGGACAGGGAGCAATCAGCCCCAGCATTTT.

The genes are TRBV3-1 and TRBJ1-5, with D hard to call. From germline, CDR1 is LGHDT and CDR2 YNNKEL (reference sequence). CDR3 size: 14 residues. The V and J ends lost 4 bases and 3 bases respectively, with 10 bases between them. CDR3 sequence: CASSLRPSNQPQHF. In DNA, the CDR3 is TGTGCCAGCAGCCTCCGACCGTCCAATCAGCCCCAGCATTTT.

CDR3 residues: CASSVSREYGIQYF. In DNA form, the CDR3 reads TGCGCCAGCAGTGTTTCGCGGGAGTATGGCATTCAGTACTTC. This chain uses TRBV10-2 with TRBJ2-4; 7 nucleotides line up with TRBD2. The trim removed 4 bases at V and 9 bases at J, leaving 9 bases unmatched. Germline V gene lookup returns CDR1 WSHSY and CDR2 SAAADI. The CDR3 extends over 14 amino acids.

This clonotype has only a few counts. The V and J genes are TRBV20-1 and TRBJ1-2; 7 nucleotides align to TRBD1. The CDR3 is 14 residues long. Looked up from germline, CDR1 is DFQATT and CDR2 is SNEGSKA (reference sequence). Germline trimming cut 6 bases from V and 4 bases from J; bases unmatched to any gene: 11. In nucleotides, the CDR3 is TGCAGTGCCACCGGACAGGCCGGATTCTATGGCTACACCTTC. The encoded protein is CSATGQAGFYGYTF.

A few counts support this clonotype. CDR3 in DNA: TGTGCCAGCTCACCGAGCAGGGGGAACACTGAAGCTTTCTTT. This sequence encodes CASSPSRGNTEAFF. This chain links TRBV18 with TRBJ1-1; weak D call: TRBD1 (6 bases). Trimming took 3 bases from V and 1 from J, leaving 9 bases between them. In germline, CDR1 is KGHSH, CDR2 LQKENI. CDR3 length: 14 amino acids.

The sample holds a few counts of this clonotype. The V and J genes are TRBV7-6 and TRBJ1-6; no firm D call. Trimming pared 2 bases from V and 0 bases from J, leaving 5 bases between. Per germline, CDR1 SGHVS and CDR2 FNYEAQ. This CDR3 contains 15 residues. The CDR3 DNA is TGTGCCAGCAGCTTATCAAGCTCCTATAATTCACCCCTCCACTTT. As protein: CASSLSSSYNSPLHF.

This clonotype was counted many times. The chain employs TRBV9 and TRBJ2-6; no firm D call. Per the germline V gene, CDR1 is SGDLS and CDR2 is YYNGEE. The germline V and J ends were trimmed by 0 bases and 3 bases, with 1 base remaining between them. The length of the CDR3 is 13 residues. The CDR3 reads CASSVGGANVLTF. The CDR3 DNA reads TGTGCCAGCAGCGTAGGTGGGGCCAACGTCCTGACTTTC.

The rearrangement uses TRBV18 and TRBJ2-7; TRBD1 is a possible D gene (5 bases). Per germline, CDR1 KGHSH and CDR2 LQKENI. The CDR3 runs to 13 residues. The V end lost 5 bases, the J end lost 2 bases, and 10 bases lay between the germline ends. This chain's CDR3 is CASSKTATYEQYF. The CDR3 DNA follows: TGTGCCAGCTCAAAGACAGCTACCTACGAGCAGTACTTC. Looking up the rest from reference TRBV18 and TRBJ2-7 gives the full variable domain: NAGVMQNPRHLVRRRGQEARLRCSPMKGHSHVYWYRQLPEEGLKFMVYLQKENIIDESGMPKERFSAEFPKEGPSILRIQQVVRGDSAAYFCASSKTATYEQYFGPGTRLTVT.